The sequence of this T cell receptor (beta chain) was determined in a study of identical twins. General study findings and limits: Twins shared out-of-frame alpha sequences with excess low generation probability.

TCRdb re-called the 5' RACE reads through MiXCR, storing one row per CDR3 protein. The sample includes 500,000 to 600,000 distinct CDR3 sequences, about 20% seen only once; the top ten take roughly 0.91%. CDR3 length: 13 amino acids. In germline, CDR1 is DFQATT, CDR2 SNEGSKA (reference sequence). V was clipped by 3 bases and J by 4 bases, with 11 bases between them. This clonotype was picked up a small number of times. Its matching antigen is unknown. These data were also reused for a study on T cells expressing NK-cell markers. From that paper: Seven HCMV-seropositive donors and one seronegative donor made up the eight sequenced donors. Four donors likewise had their CD3+CD56-NKG2C+ fraction led by these clonotypes.

The V gene is TRBV20-1, the J gene TRBJ2-3; D is possibly TRBD2 (6 bases). The sequence came from a woman under 30 in good health. The sequencing sample was made of CD4+ T cells sorted from blood. This CDR3 is CSASGSGADTQYF. Written as DNA, the CDR3 is TGCAGTGCTAGCGGGAGCGGAGCAGATACGCAGTATTTT.